A selection of T cell receptor beta chains follows, all from one sample in a study of blood T cell repertoires in COVID-19. The repertoire was sequenced with immunoSEQ multiplex PCR; TCRdb's copy has only in-frame clones and lacks some. Here the sample spans approximately 300,000 clones, 86% being singletons. Material: PBMCs or T cells enriched from blood (not recorded which). These receptor sequences come from a young man who had recovered from COVID-19. The CDR3 runs from the conserved cysteine through the conserved F or W. For some rows the clone size is stated as once, few or many, or as a class when expanded; others skip it.

clone_size: .; v_call: TRBV30; cdr3_aa: CAWSVQGRAEAFF
clone_size: .; v_call: TRBV5-1; cdr3_aa: CASSLAGGNYEQYF
clone_size: .; v_call: TRBV20-1; cdr3_aa: CSASRRGSYNEQFF
clone_size: once; v_call: TRBV4-2; cdr3_aa: CASSQAAPFGTSTDTQYF
clone_size: .; v_call: TRBV10-3; cdr3_aa: CAISAPGTSGSNEQFF
clone_size: .; v_call: TRBV20-1; cdr3_aa: CSASEGANEKLFF
clone_size: .; v_call: TRBV28; cdr3_aa: CASGQGGRNEQFF
clone_size: .; v_call: TRBV3-1/TRBV3-2; cdr3_aa: CASSHRDRGPGELFF
clone_size: .; v_call: TRBV6-2/TRBV6-3; cdr3_aa: CASSYSRGGQPQHF
clone_size: .; v_call: TRBV4-1; cdr3_aa: CASSPGQGNYEQYF
clone_size: once; v_call: TRBV7-9; cdr3_aa: CASSLGTGLYGYTF
clone_size: .; v_call: TRBV29-1; cdr3_aa: CSVGGQGASEQYF
clone_size: .; v_call: TRBV3-1/TRBV3-2; cdr3_aa: CASSQPSGIYSYNEQFF
clone_size: .; v_call: TRBV5-1; cdr3_aa: CASSLGLARGTDTQYF
clone_size: .; v_call: TRBV5-1; cdr3_aa: CASSLAPLAQTYEQYF
clone_size: .; v_call: TRBV5-1; cdr3_aa: CASSGGTVGFEKLFF
clone_size: .; v_call: TRBV28; cdr3_aa: CASSLNFPRTGNQPQHF
clone_size: .; v_call: TRBV3-1/TRBV3-2; cdr3_aa: CASSQPGSWGGKNIQYF
clone_size: once; v_call: TRBV7-2; cdr3_aa: CASSSQGSPLYGYTF
clone_size: once; v_call: TRBV27; cdr3_aa: CASSPLAGGYYNEQFF
clone_size: .; v_call: TRBV18; cdr3_aa: CASSPGLRDRGSRPGEQFF
clone_size: few; v_call: TRBV6-6; cdr3_aa: CASSPGTGEGGNQPQHF
clone_size: .; v_call: TRBV7-6; cdr3_aa: CASRGAGGYNEQFF
clone_size: .; v_call: TRBV6-4; cdr3_aa: CASTSGRRGSPLHF
clone_size: .; v_call: TRBV30; cdr3_aa: CAWSVLSPGELFF
clone_size: once; v_call: TRBV18; cdr3_aa: CASSPYSDTQYF
clone_size: .; v_call: TRBV14; cdr3_aa: CASSYSIGSEQYF
clone_size: .; v_call: TRBV6-1; cdr3_aa: CASSEEGAGADTQYF
clone_size: .; v_call: TRBV6-5; cdr3_aa: CASSYKIQGATVEQYF
clone_size: .; v_call: TRBV4-1; cdr3_aa: CASSHKQGPDTQYF
clone_size: .; v_call: TRBV5-1; cdr3_aa: CASSLTGNQPQHF
clone_size: .; v_call: TRBV7-6; cdr3_aa: CASRKETSGSNEQFF
clone_size: .; v_call: TRBV11-2; cdr3_aa: CASSSSNIQYF
clone_size: .; v_call: TRBV7-2; cdr3_aa: CASSLEETGGYEQYF
clone_size: .; v_call: TRBV10-3; cdr3_aa: CAISEAPGETQYF
clone_size: .; v_call: TRBV19; cdr3_aa: CASSMPGSSTEAFF
clone_size: .; v_call: TRBV30; cdr3_aa: CAFGQEEAFF
clone_size: .; v_call: TRBV6-5; cdr3_aa: CASRRNHPGTEAFF
clone_size: .; v_call: TRBV23-1; cdr3_aa: CASSPEGEADDSYNEQFF
clone_size: .; v_call: TRBV28; cdr3_aa: CASMGDRRHSYEQYF
clone_size: .; v_call: TRBV6-2/TRBV6-3; cdr3_aa: CASSYWGGSGNEQFF
clone_size: .; v_call: TRBV6-1; cdr3_aa: CASSFSQPNTEAFF
clone_size: .; v_call: TRBV6-5; cdr3_aa: CASSYSRVPITGELFF
clone_size: .; v_call: TRBV30; cdr3_aa: CAWSVMVRGRNEQFF
clone_size: .; v_call: TRBV11-2; cdr3_aa: CASSSLAGGLRKLDTQYF
clone_size: .; v_call: TRBV2; cdr3_aa: CASRWIAGGETQYF
clone_size: .; v_call: TRBV28; cdr3_aa: CASSLDNVQGNTIYF